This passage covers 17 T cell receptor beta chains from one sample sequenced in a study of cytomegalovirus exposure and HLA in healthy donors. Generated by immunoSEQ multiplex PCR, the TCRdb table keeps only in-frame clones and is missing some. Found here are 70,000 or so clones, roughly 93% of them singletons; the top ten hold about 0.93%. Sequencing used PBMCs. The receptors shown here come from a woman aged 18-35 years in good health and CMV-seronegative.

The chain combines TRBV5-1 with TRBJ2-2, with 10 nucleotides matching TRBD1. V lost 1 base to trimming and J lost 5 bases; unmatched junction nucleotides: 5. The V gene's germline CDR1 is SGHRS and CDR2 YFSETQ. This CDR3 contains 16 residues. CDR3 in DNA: TGCGCCAGCAGCTTGATGGGACAGGGGCCAACCGGGGAGCTGTTTTTT. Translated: CASSLMGQGPTGELFF. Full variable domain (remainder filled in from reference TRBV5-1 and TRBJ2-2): KAGVTQTPRYLIKTRGQQVTLSCSPISGHRSVSWYQQTPGQGLQFLFEYFSETQRNKGNFPGRFSGRQFSNSRSEMNVSTLELGDSALYLCASSLMGQGPTGELFFGEGSRLTVL.

CDR3 amino acids: CSVELSGGGNEQFF. CDR3 DNA: TGCAGCGTGGAACTTAGCGGCGGGGGCAATGAGCAGTTCTTC. This rearrangement joins TRBV29-1 to TRBJ2-1, with 7 bases identical to TRBD2. V was clipped by 6 bases and J by 6 bases; unmatched bases: 11. Germline V lookup: CDR1 SQVTM, CDR2 ANQGSEA. The CDR3 is 14 amino acids.

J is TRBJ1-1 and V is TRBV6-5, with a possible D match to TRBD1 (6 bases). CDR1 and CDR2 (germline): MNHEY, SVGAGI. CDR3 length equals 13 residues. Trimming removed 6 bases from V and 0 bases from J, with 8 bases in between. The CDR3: CASRGHLNTEAFF. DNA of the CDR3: TGTGCCAGCAGGGGACATTTGAACACTGAAGCTTTCTTT.

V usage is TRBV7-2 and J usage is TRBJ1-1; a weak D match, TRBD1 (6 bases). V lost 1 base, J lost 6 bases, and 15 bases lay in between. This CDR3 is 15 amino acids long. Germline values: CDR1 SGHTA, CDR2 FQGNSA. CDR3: CASSLVTGGTPEAFF. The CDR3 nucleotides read TGTGCCAGCAGCTTAGTTACGGGGGGCACCCCTGAAGCTTTCTTT.

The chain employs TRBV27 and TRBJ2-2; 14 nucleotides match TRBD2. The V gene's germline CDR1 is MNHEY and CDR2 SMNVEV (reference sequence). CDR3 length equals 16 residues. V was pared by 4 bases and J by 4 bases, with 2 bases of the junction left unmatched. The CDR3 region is CASSSGLAGVTGELFF. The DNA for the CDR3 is TGTGCCAGCAGTTCGGGACTAGCGGGAGTCACCGGGGAGCTGTTTTTT.

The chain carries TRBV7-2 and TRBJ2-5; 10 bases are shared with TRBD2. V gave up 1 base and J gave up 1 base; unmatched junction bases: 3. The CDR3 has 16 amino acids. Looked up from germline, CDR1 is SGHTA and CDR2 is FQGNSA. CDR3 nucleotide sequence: TGTGCCAGCAGCTTAGTAAGACTAGCGGGCCAAGAGACCCAGTACTTC. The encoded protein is CASSLVRLAGQETQYF.

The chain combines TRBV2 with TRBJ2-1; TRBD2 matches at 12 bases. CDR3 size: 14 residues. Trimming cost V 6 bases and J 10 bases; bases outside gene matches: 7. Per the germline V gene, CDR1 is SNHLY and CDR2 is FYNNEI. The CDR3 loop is CASSGLAGLQEQFF. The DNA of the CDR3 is TGTGCCAGCAGCGGACTAGCGGGGCTTCAGGAGCAGTTCTTC. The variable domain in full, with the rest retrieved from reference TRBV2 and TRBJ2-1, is EPEVTQTPSHQVTQMGQEVILRCVPISNHLYFYWYRQILGQKVEFLVSFYNNEISEKSEIFDDQFSVERPDGSNFTLKIRSTKLEDSAMYFCASSGLAGLQEQFFGPGTRLTVL.

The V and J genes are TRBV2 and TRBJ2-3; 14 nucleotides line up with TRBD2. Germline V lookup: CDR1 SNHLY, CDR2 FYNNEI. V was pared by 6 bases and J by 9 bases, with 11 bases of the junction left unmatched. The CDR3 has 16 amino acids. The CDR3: CASSDGTSGGPWTQYF. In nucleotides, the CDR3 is TGTGCCAGCAGCGATGGGACTAGCGGGGGCCCCTGGACGCAGTATTTT.

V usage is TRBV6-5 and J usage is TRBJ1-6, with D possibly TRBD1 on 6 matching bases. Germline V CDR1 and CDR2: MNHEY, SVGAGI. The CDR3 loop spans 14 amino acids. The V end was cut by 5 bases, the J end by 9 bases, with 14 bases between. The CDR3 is CASSLQGNFSPLHF. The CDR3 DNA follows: TGTGCCAGCAGTCTACAGGGTAACTTTTCACCCCTCCACTTT.

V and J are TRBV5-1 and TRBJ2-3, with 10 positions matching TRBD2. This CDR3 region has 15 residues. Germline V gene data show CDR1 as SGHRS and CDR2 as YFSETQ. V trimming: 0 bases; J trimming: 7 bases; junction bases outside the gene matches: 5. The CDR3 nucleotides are TGCGCCAGCAGCTTGGAAGCTAGCGGGGGTAATACGCAGTATTTT. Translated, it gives CASSLEASGGNTQYF.

CDR3 in DNA: TGTGCCAGCATGGAGAAAAACCCCGGGGAGCTGTTTTTT. It specifies CASMEKNPGELFF. The chain employs TRBV5-5 and TRBJ2-2; the D is unclear. There are 13 residues in the CDR3. CDR1 is SGHKS and CDR2 is YYEKEE in the germline V gene (reference sequence). Trimming shortened V by 6 bases and J by 6 bases, and 12 bases separated the two germline ends.

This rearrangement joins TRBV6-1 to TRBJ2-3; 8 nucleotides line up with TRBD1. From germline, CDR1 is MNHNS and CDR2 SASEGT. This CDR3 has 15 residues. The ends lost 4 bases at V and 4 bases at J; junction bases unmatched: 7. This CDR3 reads CASSGWTGRADTQYF. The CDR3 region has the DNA TGTGCCAGCAGTGGATGGACAGGGCGGGCAGATACGCAGTATTTT.

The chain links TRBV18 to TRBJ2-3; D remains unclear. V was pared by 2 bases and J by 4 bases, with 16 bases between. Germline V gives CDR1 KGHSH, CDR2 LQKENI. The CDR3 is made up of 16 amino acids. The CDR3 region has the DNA TGTGCCAGCTCACCAGGCGGTGGTGGCGGCGCAGATACGCAGTATTTT. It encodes CASSPGGGGGADTQYF.

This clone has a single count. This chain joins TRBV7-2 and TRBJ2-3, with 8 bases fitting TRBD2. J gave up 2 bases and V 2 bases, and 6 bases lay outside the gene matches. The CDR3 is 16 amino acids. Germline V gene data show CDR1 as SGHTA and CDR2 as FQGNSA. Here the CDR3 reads CASSLRPGGVTDTQYF. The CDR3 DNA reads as TGTGCCAGCAGCTTAAGGCCGGGGGGGGTCACAGATACGCAGTATTTT. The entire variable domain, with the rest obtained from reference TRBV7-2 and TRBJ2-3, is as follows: GAGVSQSPSNKVTEKGKDVELRCDPISGHTALYWYRQSLGQGLEFLIYFQGNSAPDKSGLPSDRFSAERTGGSVSTLTIQRTQQEDSAVYLCASSLRPGGVTDTQYFGPGTRLTVL.

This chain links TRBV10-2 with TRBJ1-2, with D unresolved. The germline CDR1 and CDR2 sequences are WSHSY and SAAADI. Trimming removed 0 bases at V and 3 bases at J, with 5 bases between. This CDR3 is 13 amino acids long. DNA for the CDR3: TGCGCCAGCAGTGAGTCTCAGTACTATGGCTACACCTTC. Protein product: CASSESQYYGYTF.

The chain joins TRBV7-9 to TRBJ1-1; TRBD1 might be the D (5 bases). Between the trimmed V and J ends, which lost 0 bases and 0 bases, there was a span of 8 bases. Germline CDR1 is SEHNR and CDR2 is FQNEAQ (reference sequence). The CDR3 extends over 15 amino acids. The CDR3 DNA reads TGTGCCAGCAGCTTAGCGGAGGGGATGAACACTGAAGCTTTCTTT. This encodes CASSLAEGMNTEAFF.

CDR3 DNA sequence: TGTGCCAGCAGTTTAGGATTGAGCGGGAGGGCCATCATTCAGTACTTC. Translating gives CASSLGLSGRAIIQYF. The chain couples TRBV28 to TRBJ2-4, with 10 nucleotides matching TRBD2. The CDR3 loop spans 16 amino acids. CDR1 and CDR2 (germline): MDHEN, SYDVKM. V was pared by 2 bases and J by 9 bases, with 10 bases of the junction left unmatched.